Below, 5 T cell receptor beta chains from the same sample are listed, as sequenced in a study of early stage breast cancer tumors. TCRdb's table, derived via immunoSEQ multiplex PCR, lists solely in-frame clones and lacks some. Altogether 70,000 or so clones are present, roughly 80% being singletons, with the ten largest covering 4% to 5%. What was sequenced was blood. The receptors here all came from a person aged 35-49 years with breast cancer.

This clone came up once. The gene calls are TRBV19 and TRBJ1-1; D call uncertain. The CDR3 contains 15 residues. Germline CDR1 LNHDA, CDR2 SQIVND (reference sequence). Trimming took 7 bases from V and 4 from J, leaving 19 bases between them. CDR3 DNA sequence: TGTGCCAGTACAACCACATGGAGGGCGGGCACTGAAGCTTTCTTT. This sequence encodes CASTTTWRAGTEAFF. The full variable domain, with the rest looked up from reference TRBV19 and TRBJ1-1, is DGGITQSPKYLFRKEGQNVTLSCEQNLNHDAMYWYRQDPGQGLRLIYYSQIVNDFQKGDIAEGYSVSREKKESFPLTVTSAQKNPTAFYLCASTTTWRAGTEAFFGQGTRLTVV.

This chain connects TRBV4-1 to TRBJ2-1; the match to TRBD2 covers 13 bases. This CDR3 region has 17 residues. CDR1 is MGHRA, CDR2 YSYEKL, per germline. Losses at the gene ends were 4 bases for V and 6 bases for J; bases not matched to a gene: 9. The CDR3 sequence is CASSREPRTSGSNEQFF. CDR3 DNA: TGCGCCAGCAGCCGAGAGCCTAGGACTAGCGGGAGCAATGAGCAGTTCTTC.

V usage is TRBV30 and J usage is TRBJ2-2; a weak D match, TRBD1 (6 bases). Trimming removed 3 bases from V and 4 bases from J, with 9 bases in between. CDR3 length: 13 amino acids. CDR1 GTSNPN and CDR2 SVGIG come from the germline V gene (reference sequence). This CDR3 reads CAWRGAPTGELFF. CDR3 coding DNA: TGTGCCTGGAGGGGGGCGCCCACCGGGGAGCTGTTTTTT.

This clone was seen more than once but under ten times. J is TRBJ1-1 and V is TRBV10-3; D not certain. V lost 5 bases to trimming and J lost 7 bases, with 17 bases between them. CDR1 is ENHRY and CDR2 is SYGVKD in the germline V gene. This CDR3 spans 14 amino acids. The CDR3 DNA is TGTGCCATCAGTCCAGGCCATCACGAGAGTGAAGCTTTCTTT. This codes for CAISPGHHESEAFF.

This chain links TRBV10-2 with TRBJ2-2; D is ambiguous. The CDR3 consists of 11 residues. The germline gives CDR1 WSHSY, CDR2 SAAADI. V lost 6 bases and J 4 bases, leaving 3 bases between the germline ends. As DNA, the CDR3 is TGCGCCAGCAGCAGCACCGGGGAGCTGTTTTTT. It yields the protein CASSSTGELFF.